The 14 T cell receptor beta chains listed next were all sequenced from one sample in a study of blood T cells in healthy people across ages. Together with a sample-barcoded 5' primer, a J-beta primer mix was included in a second PCR lasting roughly 6 to 12 cycles. One entry per CDR3 protein results from TCRdb running MiXCR on the 5' RACE reads. This table has 730,000 or so distinct CDR3 sequences, approximately 40% appearing once. Sequenced material: blood. All receptors come from a man of 80 years or more in good health.

This clonotype showed up just a few times. J is TRBJ2-7 and V is TRBV28; 11 bases match TRBD1. The CDR3 is made up of 15 amino acids. V dropped 5 bases and J dropped 2; count of bases not matched to a gene: 5. From germline, CDR1 is MDHEN and CDR2 SYDVKM. The CDR3 region is CASSPSDRGPYEQYF. In nucleotides, the CDR3 is TGTGCCAGCAGTCCCTCGGACAGGGGGCCCTACGAGCAGTACTTC.

V usage is TRBV20-1 and J usage is TRBJ2-1; 9 bases align to TRBD1. Germline V lookup: CDR1 DFQATT, CDR2 SNEGSKA (reference sequence). Trimming removed 5 bases from V and 12 bases from J; junction bases left unmatched: 8. The CDR3 runs 12 residues. The CDR3 nucleotides are TGCAGTGCTCCCTCTCGGGGACAGGGGCAGTTCTTC. Encoded protein: CSAPSRGQGQFF.

The rearrangement links TRBV12-3 or TRBV12-4 to TRBJ2-3, with TRBD2 matching over 8 bases. The CDR3 extends over 18 amino acids. J gave up 4 bases and V 3 bases, and 15 bases lay outside the gene matches. The CDR3 sequence: CASSFAGSGGARSDTQYF. The DNA for the CDR3 is TGTGCCAGCAGTTTTGCGGGGTCGGGGGGGGCCAGGTCAGATACGCAGTATTTT.

This clonotype has just a few counts. The CDR3 sequence is CASSSGRRNEQFF. DNA of the CDR3: TGTGCCAGCAGTTCCGGGCGGAGGAATGAGCAGTTCTTC. The chain links TRBV28 to TRBJ2-1; a possible D gene is TRBD2 (5 bases). Germline lookup yields CDR1 MDHEN and CDR2 SYDVKM. The CDR3 consists of 13 residues. Trimming cost V 4 bases and J 7 bases, with 11 bases left between them.

The chain uses TRBV5-6 and TRBJ2-2, with 8 bases identical to TRBD2. The germline CDR1 and CDR2 sequences are SGHDT and YYEEEE. V shed 6 bases and J 3 bases; nucleotides not matched to a gene: 4. CDR3 length: 14 amino acids. In nucleotides, the CDR3 is TGTGCCAGCACCCAAGCGGGAGACACCGGGGAGCTGTTTTTT. It yields the protein CASTQAGDTGELFF. Full variable domain (missing parts from reference TRBV5-6 and TRBJ2-2): DAGVTQSPTHLIKTRGQQVTLRCSPKSGHDTVSWYQQALGQGPQFIFQYYEEEERQRGNFPDRFSGHQFPNYSSELNVNALLLGDSALYLCASTQAGDTGELFFGEGSRLTVL.

The chain is built from TRBV28 and TRBJ2-5, with 7 bases fitting TRBD1. The last part of the DNA fits TRBJ2-7 better; the J call may be wrong. Germline V lookup: CDR1 MDHEN, CDR2 SYDVKM. This CDR3 is 16 amino acids long. The CDR3 coding sequence is TGTGCCAGCAGTTTACCAGGGACAGACCAAAACTACGAGCAGTACTTC. Residues: CASSLPGTDQNYEQYF.

This clonotype was detected only a few times. The chain recombines TRBV5-1 with TRBJ2-3, with TRBD1 matching over 9 bases. The CDR3 has 16 residues. The J segment lost 5 bases and the V segment lost 2 bases, leaving 9 bases of the junction unmatched. The germline V gene has CDR1 SGHRS and CDR2 YFSETQ. The CDR3, as DNA: TGCGCCAGCAGCTTCCCCGGGACAGGGTTAGTAGATACGCAGTATTTT. Translating it yields CASSFPGTGLVDTQYF.

J is TRBJ2-5 and V is TRBV5-5, with 9 bases matching TRBD2. The ends lost 1 base at V and 5 bases at J; junction bases unmatched: 18. CDR1 is SGHKS and CDR2 is YYEKEE in the germline V gene (reference sequence). The CDR3 totals 19 residues. As DNA, the CDR3 is TGTGCCAGCAGCTTGCGGGACGGAATACAGCGGGGGGCCCTGGAGACCCAGTACTTC. Its protein is CASSLRDGIQRGALETQYF.

This chain uses TRBV5-6 with TRBJ1-1; D is perhaps TRBD1 (6 bases). Germline loops: CDR1 SGHDT, CDR2 YYEEEE. Trimming took off 2 bases at V and 2 bases at J, with 13 bases between the two ends. This CDR3 spans 15 amino acids. The CDR3 reads CASSFAGATNTEAFF. CDR3 sequence (DNA): TGTGCCAGCAGCTTTGCGGGGGCGACTAACACTGAAGCTTTCTTT.

The rearrangement links TRBV6-2 or TRBV6-3 to TRBJ1-2; a possible D gene is TRBD1 (6 bases). Looked up from germline, CDR1 is MNHEY and CDR2 is SVGEGT. The V and J ends lost 2 bases and 1 base respectively, with 23 bases between them. The CDR3 is 19 residues long. CDR3 protein: CASSYRTNMGTRGNYGYTF. The CDR3 DNA follows: TGTGCCAGCAGTTACCGCACAAATATGGGGACAAGGGGTAACTATGGCTACACCTTC.

In this sample, this clonotype turned up once. The chain carries TRBV20-1 and TRBJ2-7, with D possibly matching TRBD1 (6 bases). CDR3 length equals 15 residues. Germline CDR1 DFQATT, CDR2 SNEGSKA (reference sequence). V was trimmed by 0 bases and J by 4 bases, leaving 16 bases between them. The CDR3: CSARDQTGRGYEQYF. DNA of the CDR3: TGCAGTGCTAGAGATCAAACAGGAAGGGGGTACGAGCAGTACTTC.

This clonotype was picked up a small number of times. J is TRBJ2-1 and V is TRBV7-9, with D perhaps TRBD2 (6 bases). CDR1 and CDR2 from the germline V gene are SEHNR and FQNEAQ (reference sequence). CDR3 length: 18 amino acids. V was pared by 2 bases and J by 5 bases, with 22 bases between. The CDR3 region is CASSLYGWGDGTHNEQFF. The CDR3 DNA follows: TGTGCCAGCAGCTTATACGGGTGGGGGGACGGGACCCACAATGAGCAGTTCTTC.

Note on this clonotype: Relative to the germline gene, one junction end is altered; a read error may explain this. The V call is TRBV5-1, the J call TRBJ1-6; possible D gene TRBD1, 6 bases. The CDR3 consists of 16 residues. Germline V gene lookup returns CDR1 SGHRS and CDR2 YFSETQ. The CDR3 sequence is CASSPRQANYNPPLHF. The CDR3 DNA reads TGCGCCAGCAGCCCGAGACAGGCCAACTATAATCCACCCCTCCACTTT. Together with reference TRBV5-1 and TRBJ1-6, the CDR3 gives the full variable domain: KAGVTQTPRYLIKTRGQQVTLSCSPISGHRSVSWYQQTPGQGLQFLFEYFSETQRNKGNFPGRFSGRQFSNSRSEMNVSTLELGDSALYLCASSPRQANYNPPLHFGNGTRLTVT.

J is TRBJ1-5 and V is TRBV6-5, with D possibly being TRBD1 (6 bases). The CDR3 sequence is 14 residues long. Looked up from germline, CDR1 is MNHEY and CDR2 is SVGAGI. The V end lost 5 bases, the J end lost 4 bases, and 12 bases lay between the germline ends. In nucleotides, the CDR3 is TGTGCCAGCAGTCCCTGGGGGCAGAATCAGCCCCAGCATTTT. The encoded protein is CASSPWGQNQPQHF.